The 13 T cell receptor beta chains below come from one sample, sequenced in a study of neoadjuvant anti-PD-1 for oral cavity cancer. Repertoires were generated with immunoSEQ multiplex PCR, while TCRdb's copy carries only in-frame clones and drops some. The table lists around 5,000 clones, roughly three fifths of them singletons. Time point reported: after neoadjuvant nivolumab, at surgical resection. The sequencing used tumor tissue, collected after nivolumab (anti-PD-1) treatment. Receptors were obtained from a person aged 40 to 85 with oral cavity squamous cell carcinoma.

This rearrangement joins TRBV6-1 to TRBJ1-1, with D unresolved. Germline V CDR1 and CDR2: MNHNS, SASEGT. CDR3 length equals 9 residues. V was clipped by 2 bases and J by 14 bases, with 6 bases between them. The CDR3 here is CASSELHFF. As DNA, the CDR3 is TGTGCCAGCAGTGAACTCCACTTCTTT.

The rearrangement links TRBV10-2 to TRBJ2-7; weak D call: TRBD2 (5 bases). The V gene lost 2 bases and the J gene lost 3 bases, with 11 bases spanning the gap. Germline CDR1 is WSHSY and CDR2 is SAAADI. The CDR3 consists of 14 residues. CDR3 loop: CASSERAELYEQYF. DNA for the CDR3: TGCGCCAGCAGTGAGCGAGCGGAGCTCTACGAGCAGTACTTC.

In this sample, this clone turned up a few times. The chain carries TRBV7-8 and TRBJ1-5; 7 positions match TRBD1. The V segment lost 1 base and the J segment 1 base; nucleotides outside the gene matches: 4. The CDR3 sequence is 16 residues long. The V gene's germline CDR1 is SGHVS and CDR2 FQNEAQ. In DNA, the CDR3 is TGTGCCAGCAGCTTAGTGGTGACAGGGAGCAATCAGCCCCAGCATTTT. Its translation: CASSLVVTGSNQPQHF.

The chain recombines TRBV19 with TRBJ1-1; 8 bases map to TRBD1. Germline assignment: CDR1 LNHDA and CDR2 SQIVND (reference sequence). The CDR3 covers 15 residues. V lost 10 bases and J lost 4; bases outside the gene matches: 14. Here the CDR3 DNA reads TGTGCCACTATTTCACCTCAGGGGGCCGGCACTGAAGCTTTCTTT. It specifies CATISPQGAGTEAFF.

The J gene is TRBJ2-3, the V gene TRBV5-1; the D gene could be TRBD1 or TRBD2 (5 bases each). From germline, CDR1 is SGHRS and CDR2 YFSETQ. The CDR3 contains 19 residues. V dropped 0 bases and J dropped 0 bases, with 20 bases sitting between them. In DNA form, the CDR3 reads TGCGCCAGCAGCTTGGAACCTTCCGGGACGATATCTAGCACAGATACGCAGTATTTT. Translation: CASSLEPSGTISSTDTQYF. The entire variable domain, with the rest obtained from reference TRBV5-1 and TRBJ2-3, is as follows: KAGVTQTPRYLIKTRGQQVTLSCSPISGHRSVSWYQQTPGQGLQFLFEYFSETQRNKGNFPGRFSGRQFSNSRSEMNVSTLELGDSALYLCASSLEPSGTISSTDTQYFGPGTRLTVL.

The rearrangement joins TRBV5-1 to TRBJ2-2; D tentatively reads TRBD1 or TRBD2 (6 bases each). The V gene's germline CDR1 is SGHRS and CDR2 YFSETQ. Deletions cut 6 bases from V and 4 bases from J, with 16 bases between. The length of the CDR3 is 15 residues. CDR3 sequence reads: CASNVEGGFTGELFF. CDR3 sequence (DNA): TGCGCCAGCAACGTGGAGGGGGGTTTCACCGGGGAGCTGTTTTTT. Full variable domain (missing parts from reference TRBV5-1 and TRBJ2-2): KAGVTQTPRYLIKTRGQQVTLSCSPISGHRSVSWYQQTPGQGLQFLFEYFSETQRNKGNFPGRFSGRQFSNSRSEMNVSTLELGDSALYLCASNVEGGFTGELFFGEGSRLTVL.

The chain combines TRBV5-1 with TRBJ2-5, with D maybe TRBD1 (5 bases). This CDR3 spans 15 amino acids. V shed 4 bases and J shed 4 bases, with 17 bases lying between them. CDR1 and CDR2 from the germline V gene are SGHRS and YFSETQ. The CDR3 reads CASSRSLTGGETQYF. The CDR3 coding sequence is TGCGCCAGCAGCCGATCCTTAACAGGCGGAGAGACCCAGTACTTC.

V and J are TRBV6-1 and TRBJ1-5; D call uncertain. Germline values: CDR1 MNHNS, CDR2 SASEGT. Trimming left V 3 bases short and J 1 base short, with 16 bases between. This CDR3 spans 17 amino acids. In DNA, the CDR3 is TGTGCCAGCAGTGAGGGGTGGGAATCGGGAAGCAATCAGCCCCAGCATTTT. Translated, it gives CASSEGWESGSNQPQHF.

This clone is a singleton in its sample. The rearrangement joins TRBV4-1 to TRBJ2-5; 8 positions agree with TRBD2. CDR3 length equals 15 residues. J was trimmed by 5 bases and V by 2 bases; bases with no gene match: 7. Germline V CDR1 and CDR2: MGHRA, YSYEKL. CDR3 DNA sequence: TGCGCCAGCAGCCAACTCGGGGGGGTTGAGGAGACCCAGTACTTC. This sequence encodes CASSQLGGVEETQYF.

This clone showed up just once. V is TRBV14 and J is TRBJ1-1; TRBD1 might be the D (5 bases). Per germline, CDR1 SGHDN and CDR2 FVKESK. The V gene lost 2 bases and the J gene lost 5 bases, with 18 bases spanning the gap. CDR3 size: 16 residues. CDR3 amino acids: CASSQIDSPIRTEAFF. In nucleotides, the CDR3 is TGTGCCAGCAGCCAAATTGACAGTCCGATAAGGACTGAAGCTTTCTTT.

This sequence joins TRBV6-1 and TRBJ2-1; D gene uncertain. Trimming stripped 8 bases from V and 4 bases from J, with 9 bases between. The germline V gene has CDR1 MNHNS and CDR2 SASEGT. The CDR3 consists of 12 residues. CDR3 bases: TGTGCCAGCGGGCCAAGATACAATGAGCAGTTCTTC. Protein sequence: CASGPRYNEQFF.

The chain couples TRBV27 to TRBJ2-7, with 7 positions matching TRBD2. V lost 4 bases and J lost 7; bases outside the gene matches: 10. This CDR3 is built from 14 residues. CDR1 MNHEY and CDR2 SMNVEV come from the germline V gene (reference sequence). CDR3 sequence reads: CASSSAGVVDEQYF. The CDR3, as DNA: TGTGCCAGCAGTTCGGCGGGAGTAGTGGATGAGCAGTACTTC.

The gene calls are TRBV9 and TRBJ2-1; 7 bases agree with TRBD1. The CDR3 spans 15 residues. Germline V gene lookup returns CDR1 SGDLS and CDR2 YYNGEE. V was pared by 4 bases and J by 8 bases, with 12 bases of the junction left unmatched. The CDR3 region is CASSLQGQDRDEQFF. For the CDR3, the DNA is TGTGCCAGCAGCCTACAGGGGCAAGATCGGGATGAGCAGTTCTTC.